This record concerns one TCR beta chain sequence. This entry belongs to a study of cytomegalovirus exposure and HLA in healthy donors. A multiplex PCR was run with 60 Vbeta primers and 13 Jbeta primers. Using immunoSEQ multiplex PCR, the repertoire was profiled, and TCRdb retains in-frame clones only, with some absent. The sample records about 160,000 clones, 70% to 80% being singletons. Trimming cost V 4 bases and J 4 bases; bases outside gene matches: 10. The CDR3 extends over 16 amino acids. CDR1 SGHTA and CDR2 FQGTGA come from the germline V gene. The sequence was obtained from a man in his fifties or sixties in good health and CMV-seropositive. The sequencing sample was made of PBMCs. V is TRBV7-3 and J is TRBJ1-2; 9 bases are shared with TRBD1. CDR3 nucleotide sequence: TGTGCCAGCAGCTCGTACTCGACAGGGGGGTCCTATGGCTACACCTTC. The encoded protein is CASSSYSTGGSYGYTF.